The text below deals with one T cell receptor beta chain. CDR3 length: 12 amino acids. V gave up 3 bases and J gave up 10 bases, with 11 bases separating them. Germline V CDR1 and CDR2: SGDLS, YYNGEE. TCRdb's copy holds only in-frame clones and misses some; the assay was immunoSEQ multiplex PCR. The repertoire holds about 230,000 clones, with roughly four fifths as singletons. This sample was included in a study of control samples from healthy donors and cancer patients. The material sequenced was PBMCs. The rearrangement joins TRBV9 to TRBJ2-1; possibly TRBD1 for D (6 bases). The sequence was collected from a woman between 55 and 75 years old with lung cancer. The CDR3 loop reads CASSGGGDEQFF. CDR3 sequence (DNA): TGTGCCAGCAGCGGAGGGGGAGACGAGCAGTTCTTC.